This T cell receptor (beta chain) was observed in a study of STAT5B mutations in CD4+ large granular lymphocyte leukemia. Original handling: The detection floor for productive clonotype frequency was 2.59 x 10-5. Libraries were prepared by immunoSEQ multiplex PCR; TCRdb keeps only in-frame clonotypes and omits some of them. The V and J calls and clone size were taken over from that table, and D and trimming were inferred from the DNA. This table holds roughly 3,500 clones, roughly 85% found once. Study outcomes and limitations: Without HLA matching, higher CD4+ than CD8+ T-LGLL clonality could reflect small sample size.

Trimming stripped 6 bases from V and 0 bases from J, with 9 bases between. Germline V lookup: CDR1 MNHEY, CDR2 SMNVEV (reference sequence). This CDR3 region has 14 residues. On this clone itself: No antigen is known for it.

The sequence was obtained from a human donor in good health. This chain connects TRBV27 to TRBJ2-1; maybe TRBD2 (6 bases). Sequences were obtained from CD4+ T cells from blood buffy coats. The CDR3: CASRSGGSYNEQFF. CDR3 sequence (DNA): TGTGCCAGCAGGTCCGGGGGCTCCTACAATGAGCAGTTCTTC.